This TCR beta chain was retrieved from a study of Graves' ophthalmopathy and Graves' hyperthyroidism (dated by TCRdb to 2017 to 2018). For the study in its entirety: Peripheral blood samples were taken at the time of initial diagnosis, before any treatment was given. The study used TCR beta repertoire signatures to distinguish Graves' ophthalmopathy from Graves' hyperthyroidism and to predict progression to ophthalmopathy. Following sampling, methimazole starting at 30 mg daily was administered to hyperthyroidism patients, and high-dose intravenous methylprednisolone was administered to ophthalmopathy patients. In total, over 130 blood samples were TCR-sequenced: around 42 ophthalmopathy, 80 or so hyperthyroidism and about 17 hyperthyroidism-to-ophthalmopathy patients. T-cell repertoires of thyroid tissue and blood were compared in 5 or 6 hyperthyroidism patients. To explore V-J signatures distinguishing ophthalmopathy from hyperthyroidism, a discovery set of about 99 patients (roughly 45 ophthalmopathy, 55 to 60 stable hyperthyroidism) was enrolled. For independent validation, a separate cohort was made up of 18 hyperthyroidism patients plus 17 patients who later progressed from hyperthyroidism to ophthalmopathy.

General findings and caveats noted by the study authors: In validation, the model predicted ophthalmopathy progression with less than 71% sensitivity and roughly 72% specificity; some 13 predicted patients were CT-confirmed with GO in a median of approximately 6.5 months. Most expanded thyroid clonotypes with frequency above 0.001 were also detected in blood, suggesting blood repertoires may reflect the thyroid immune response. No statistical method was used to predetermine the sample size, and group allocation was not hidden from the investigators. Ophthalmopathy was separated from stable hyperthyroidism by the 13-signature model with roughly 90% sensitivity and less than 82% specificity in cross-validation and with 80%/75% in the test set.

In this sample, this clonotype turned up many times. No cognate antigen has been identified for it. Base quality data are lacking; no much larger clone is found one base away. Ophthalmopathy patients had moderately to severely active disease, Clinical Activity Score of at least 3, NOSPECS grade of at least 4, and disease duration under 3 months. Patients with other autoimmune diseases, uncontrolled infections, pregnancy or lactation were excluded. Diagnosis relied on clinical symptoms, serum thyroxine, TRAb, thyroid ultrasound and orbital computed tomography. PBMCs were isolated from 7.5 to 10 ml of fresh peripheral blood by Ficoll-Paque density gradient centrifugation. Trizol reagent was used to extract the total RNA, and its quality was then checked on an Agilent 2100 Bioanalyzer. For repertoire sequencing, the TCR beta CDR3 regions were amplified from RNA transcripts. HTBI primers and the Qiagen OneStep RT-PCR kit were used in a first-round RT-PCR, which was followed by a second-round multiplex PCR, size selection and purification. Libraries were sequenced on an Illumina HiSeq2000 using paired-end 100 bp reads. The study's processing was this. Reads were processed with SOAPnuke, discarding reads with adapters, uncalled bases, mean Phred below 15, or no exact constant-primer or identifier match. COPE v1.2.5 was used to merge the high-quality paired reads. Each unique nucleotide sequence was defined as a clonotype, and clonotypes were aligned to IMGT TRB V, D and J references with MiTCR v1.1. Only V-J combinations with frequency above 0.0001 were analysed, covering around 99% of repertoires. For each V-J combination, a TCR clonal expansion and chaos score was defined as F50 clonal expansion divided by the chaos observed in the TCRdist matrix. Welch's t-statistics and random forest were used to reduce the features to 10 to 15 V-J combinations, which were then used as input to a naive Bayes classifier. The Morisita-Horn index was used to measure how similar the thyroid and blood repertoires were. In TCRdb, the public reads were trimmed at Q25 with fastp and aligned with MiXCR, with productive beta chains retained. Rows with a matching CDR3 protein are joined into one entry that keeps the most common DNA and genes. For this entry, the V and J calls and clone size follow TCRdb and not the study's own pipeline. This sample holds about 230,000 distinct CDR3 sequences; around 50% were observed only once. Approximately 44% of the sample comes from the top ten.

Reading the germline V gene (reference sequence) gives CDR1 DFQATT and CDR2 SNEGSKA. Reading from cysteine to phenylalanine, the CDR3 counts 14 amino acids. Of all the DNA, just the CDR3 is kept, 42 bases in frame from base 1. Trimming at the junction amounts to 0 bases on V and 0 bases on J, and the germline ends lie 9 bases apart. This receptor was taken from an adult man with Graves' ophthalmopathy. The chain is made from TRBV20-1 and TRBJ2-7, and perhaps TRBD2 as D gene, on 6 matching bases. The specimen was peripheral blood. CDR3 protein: CSAREGGNSYEQYF. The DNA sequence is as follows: TGCAGTGCTAGAGAAGGCGGGAACTCCTACGAGCAGTACTTC.